This T cell receptor beta chain was captured in a study of cytomegalovirus exposure and HLA in healthy donors. With 0 bases removed from V and 2 bases from J, the gap between germline ends came to 8 bases. The CDR3 sequence is 14 residues long. Per germline, CDR1 GTSNPN and CDR2 SVGIG (reference sequence). Amplification used 60 Vbeta primers and 13 Jbeta primers. The protocol was immunoSEQ multiplex PCR, while the TCRdb copy is restricted to in-frame clones and leaves out a portion. This table holds more than 100,000 clones, 60% to 85% found once. A remark on this clone: The antigen remains unidentified.

Notes on the study in general: Investigators reported about 160 TCR beta chains as tied to cytomegalovirus. Highest at DRB1 and lowest at HLA-C, TCR association rates differed among HLA loci in a later analysis. A later analysis appeared to link common viral pathogens to several of the most significant clusters. A later analysis showed HLA-associated TCR beta chains outstripping equally common others in clonal expansion.

The receptor was isolated from a young woman in good health and CMV-seronegative. V gene TRBV30 combines with J gene TRBJ1-3; no firm D call. The sample comprised PBMCs. In DNA form, the CDR3 reads TGTGCCTGGAGTGTTTCTTTTACTGGAAACACCATATATTTT. Translated, it gives CAWSVSFTGNTIYF.